Each of the 4 T cell receptor beta chains below was sequenced from the same sample in a study of vaccination and CD4 T cells after COVID-19. Treatment described: roughly 10-day PBMC culture with coronavirus spike peptide pools or control peptides (ViraFEST assay). An Oncomine TCR Beta short-read assay was used to sequence the DNA from cultured CD4+ T cells. TCRdb used MiXCR to reprocess the PCR reads, holding one entry per CDR3 protein. The sample carries about 18,000 distinct CDR3 sequences, approximately 70% recorded once. No antigen is known for these receptors. Sequencing was performed on CD4+ T cells from blood, cultured in vitro. Receptors originate from a human donor who had recovered from COVID-19.

This chain joins TRBV6-1 and TRBJ1-2; 10 nucleotides agree with TRBD1. The V gene end was trimmed by 5 bases and the J gene end by 4 bases; junction bases not matched to a gene: 4. The CDR3 extends over 14 amino acids. The germline V gene has CDR1 MNHNS and CDR2 SASEGT. CDR3 loop: CASSPGDRGYGYTF. The CDR3 nucleotides are TGTGCCAGCAGTCCCGGGGACAGGGGCTATGGCTACACCTTC.

This chain connects TRBV20-1 to TRBJ1-1; D remains unclear. CDR1 is DFQATT and CDR2 is SNEGSKA in the germline V gene (reference sequence). This CDR3 has 13 residues. The germline V and J ends were trimmed by 2 bases and 11 bases, with 18 bases remaining between them. The chain's CDR3 is CSARRPTTPEAFF. In nucleotides, the CDR3 is TGCAGTGCTAGAAGACCGACTACCCCGGAGGCTTTCTTT.

The genes are TRBV20-1 and TRBJ2-5; 9 bases map to TRBD1. Germline values: CDR1 DFQATT, CDR2 SNEGSKA (reference sequence). The CDR3 is 14 residues long. V was pared by 3 bases and J by 5 bases, with 7 bases of the junction left unmatched. CDR3 coding DNA: TGCAGTGCTAGGAGTACAGGGGGCCGGGAGACCCAGTACTTC. Protein sequence: CSARSTGGRETQYF.

V and J are TRBV11-2 and TRBJ2-3; D gene unclear. The V gene lost 3 bases and the J gene lost 5 bases, with 3 bases spanning the gap. The CDR3 loop spans 11 amino acids. Germline V lookup: CDR1 SGHAT, CDR2 FQNNGV. CDR3: CASSFGDTQYF. The DNA for the CDR3 is TGTGCCAGCAGCTTCGGAGATACGCAGTATTTT. The full variable domain, completed using reference TRBV11-2 and TRBJ2-3, is EAGVAQSPRYKIIEKRQSVAFWCNPISGHATLYWYQQILGQGPKLLIQFQNNGVVDDSQLPKDRFSAERLKGVDSTLKIQPAKLEDSAVYLCASSFGDTQYFGPGTRLTVL.